This is a list of T cell receptor beta chains from one sample in a study of OX40 agonist ivuxolimab in advanced cancers. Here immunoSEQ multiplex PCR was the method, and the copy in TCRdb shows in-frame clones only, minus some. Among over 50,000 clones, about 86% were seen once, and the ten largest hold around 0.6%. This material consisted of CD4+ or CD8+ T cells sorted from blood, taken in a trial of the OX40 agonist ivuxolimab. All receptors derive from an adult with an advanced solid tumor such as melanoma, head and neck, liver or kidney cancer. Both conserved end residues are part of each CDR3. The order of the fields is V gene, J gene, clone size, D gene, CDR3 DNA, CDR3 protein. D genes are given only for firm matches. A row's size may be missing; if present it is once, few, many or a size class.

V gene: TRBV14
J gene: TRBJ2-1
clone size: once
D gene: -
CDR3 DNA: TGTGCCAGCAGCCATCCGGGGATGTACAATGAGCAGTTCTTC
CDR3 protein: CASSHPGMYNEQFF

V gene: TRBV6-5
J gene: TRBJ1-4
clone size: -
D gene: -
CDR3 DNA: TGTGCCAGCAGACGGATACAGGTGTCTAATGAAAAACTGTTTTTT
CDR3 protein: CASRRIQVSNEKLFF

V gene: TRBV6-1
J gene: TRBJ1-4
clone size: once
D gene: -
CDR3 DNA: TGTGCCAGCAGTGAGGGGGGATTGAGAGAAAAACTGTTTTTT
CDR3 protein: CASSEGGLREKLFF

V gene: TRBV4-3
J gene: TRBJ1-6
clone size: -
D gene: TRBD1
CDR3 DNA: TGCGCCAGCAGCCGGAAACAGGGACAGCTGGGTAATTCACCCCTCCACTTT
CDR3 protein: CASSRKQGQLGNSPLHF

V gene: TRBV7-9
J gene: TRBJ2-7
clone size: -
D gene: TRBD1
CDR3 DNA: TGTGCCAGCAGCTTACAGGGACAGGGGGGCAACGAGCAGTACTTC
CDR3 protein: CASSLQGQGGNEQYF

V gene: TRBV28
J gene: TRBJ2-1
clone size: -
D gene: TRBD1
CDR3 DNA: TGTGCCAGTAAAGCTTCCCCGGGACAGGGGTTCGATGAGCAGTTCTTC
CDR3 protein: CASKASPGQGFDEQFF

V gene: TRBV9
J gene: TRBJ2-2
clone size: -
D gene: -
CDR3 DNA: TGTGCCAGCAGCGCCCCACAGGGAACGAACACCGGGGAGCTGTTTTTT
CDR3 protein: CASSAPQGTNTGELFF

V gene: TRBV28
J gene: TRBJ2-3
clone size: -
D gene: TRBD2
CDR3 DNA: TGTGCCAGCAGTTTCCCGACTAGCGCAGATACGCAGTATTTT
CDR3 protein: CASSFPTSADTQYF

V gene: TRBV28
J gene: TRBJ2-7
clone size: once
D gene: TRBD2
CDR3 DNA: TGTGCCAGCAGTTTTAGCGGGGGGTCCTACGAGCAGTACTTC
CDR3 protein: CASSFSGGSYEQYF

V gene: TRBV5-1
J gene: TRBJ2-2
clone size: -
D gene: -
CDR3 DNA: TGCGCCAGCGCGCTGCGTGAGTCCGGGGAGCTGTTTTTT
CDR3 protein: CASALRESGELFF

V gene: TRBV4-2
J gene: TRBJ2-2
clone size: -
D gene: TRBD2
CDR3 DNA: TGTGCCAGCAGCCAGGACCGCGGGGGTCCCGGGGAGCTGTTTTTT
CDR3 protein: CASSQDRGGPGELFF

V gene: TRBV2
J gene: TRBJ2-7
clone size: -
D gene: TRBD1
CDR3 DNA: TGTGCCACACTAAAATCGGGACAGAATTACGAGCAGTACTTC
CDR3 protein: CATLKSGQNYEQYF

V gene: TRBV5-1
J gene: TRBJ2-7
clone size: once
D gene: -
CDR3 DNA: TGCGCCAGCAGCTTCAACCGGGACACCAGCTCCTACGAGCAGTACTTC
CDR3 protein: CASSFNRDTSSYEQYF

V gene: TRBV6-5
J gene: TRBJ1-2
clone size: -
D gene: -
CDR3 DNA: TGTGCCAGCAGTTACCCCGCCAGAGGGGGATATGGCTACACCTTC
CDR3 protein: CASSYPARGGYGYTF

V gene: TRBV4-1
J gene: TRBJ2-1
clone size: -
D gene: TRBD2
CDR3 DNA: TGCGCCAGCAGCCATGACCGGGGCGGGGGGGTTCCCGAGCAGTTCTTC
CDR3 protein: CASSHDRGGGVPEQFF

V gene: TRBV4-3
J gene: TRBJ1-4
clone size: -
D gene: TRBD1
CDR3 DNA: TGCGCCAGCAGCCAAGTAGGGACAGGGAGCGCAACTAATGAAAAACTGTTTTTT
CDR3 protein: CASSQVGTGSATNEKLFF

V gene: TRBV5-1
J gene: TRBJ1-3
clone size: -
D gene: TRBD1
CDR3 DNA: TGCGCCAGCCGGACAGGGGCCTCTGGAAACACCATATATTTT
CDR3 protein: CASRTGASGNTIYF

V gene: TRBV30
J gene: TRBJ1-6
clone size: -
D gene: -
CDR3 DNA: TGTGCCTGGAGTACAGGGAGCTCCTATAATTCACCCCTCCACTTT
CDR3 protein: CAWSTGSSYNSPLHF